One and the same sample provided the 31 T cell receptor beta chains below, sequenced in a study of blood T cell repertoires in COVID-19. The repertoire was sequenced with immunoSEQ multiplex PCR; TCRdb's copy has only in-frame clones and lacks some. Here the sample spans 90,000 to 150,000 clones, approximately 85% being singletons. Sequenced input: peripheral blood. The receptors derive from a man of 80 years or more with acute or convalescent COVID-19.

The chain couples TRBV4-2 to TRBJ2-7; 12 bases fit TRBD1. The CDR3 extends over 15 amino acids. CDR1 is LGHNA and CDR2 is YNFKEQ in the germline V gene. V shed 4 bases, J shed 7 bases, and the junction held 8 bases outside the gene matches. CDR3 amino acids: CASSLPGQGAREQYF. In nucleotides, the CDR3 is TGTGCCAGCAGCCTCCCGGGACAGGGGGCGCGGGAGCAGTACTTC.

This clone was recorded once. The CDR3 loop reads CASTTDRGVGTEAFF. The CDR3 DNA sequence: TGCGCCAGCACCACGGACAGGGGAGTTGGAACTGAAGCTTTCTTT. The chain links TRBV5-1 to TRBJ1-1, with 9 bases identical to TRBD1. With V trimmed by 6 bases and J by 5 bases, 11 bases remained unmatched. From germline, CDR1 is SGHRS and CDR2 YFSETQ. The CDR3 contains 15 residues.

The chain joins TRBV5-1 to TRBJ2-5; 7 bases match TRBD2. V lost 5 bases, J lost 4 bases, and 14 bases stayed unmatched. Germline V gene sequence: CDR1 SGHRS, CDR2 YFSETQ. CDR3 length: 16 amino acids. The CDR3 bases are TGCGCCAGCAGGGGGGAGGGAGGCCTTGGAGGAGAGACCCAGTACTTC. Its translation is CASRGEGGLGGETQYF.

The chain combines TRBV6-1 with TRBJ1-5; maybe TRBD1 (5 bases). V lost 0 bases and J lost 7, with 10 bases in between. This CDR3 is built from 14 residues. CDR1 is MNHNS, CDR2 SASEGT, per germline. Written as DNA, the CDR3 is TGTGCCAGCAGTGAAGCGGGGGGAGGCCAGCCCCAGCATTTT. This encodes CASSEAGGGQPQHF.

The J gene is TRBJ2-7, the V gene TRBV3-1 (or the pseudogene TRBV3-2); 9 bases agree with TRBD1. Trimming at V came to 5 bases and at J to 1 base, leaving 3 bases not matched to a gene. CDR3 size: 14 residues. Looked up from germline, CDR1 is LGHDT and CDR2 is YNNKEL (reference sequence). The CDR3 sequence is CASSSDRGSYEQYF. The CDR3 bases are TGTGCCAGCAGCTCGGACAGGGGATCCTACGAGCAGTACTTC.

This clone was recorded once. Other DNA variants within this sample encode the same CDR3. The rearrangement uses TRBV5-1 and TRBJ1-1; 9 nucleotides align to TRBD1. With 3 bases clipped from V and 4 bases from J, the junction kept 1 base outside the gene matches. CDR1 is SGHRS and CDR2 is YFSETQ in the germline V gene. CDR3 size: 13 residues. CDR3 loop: CASSSTGGTEAFF. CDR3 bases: TGCGCCAGCAGCTCGACAGGGGGCACTGAAGCTTTCTTT.

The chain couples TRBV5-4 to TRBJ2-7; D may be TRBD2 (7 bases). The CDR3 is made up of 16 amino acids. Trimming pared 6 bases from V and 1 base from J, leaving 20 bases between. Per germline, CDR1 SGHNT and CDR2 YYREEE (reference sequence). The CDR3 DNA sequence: TGTGCCAGCAAGGATCAACGCGGGGGCCTATCCTACGAGCAGTACTTC. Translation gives CASKDQRGGLSYEQYF.

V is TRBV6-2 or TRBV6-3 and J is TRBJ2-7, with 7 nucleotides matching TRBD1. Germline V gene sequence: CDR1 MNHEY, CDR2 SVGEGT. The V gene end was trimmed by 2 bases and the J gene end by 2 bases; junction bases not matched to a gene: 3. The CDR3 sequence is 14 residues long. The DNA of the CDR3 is TGTGCCAGCAGTTACGGGCAGGGGGCCTACGAGCAGTACTTC. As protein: CASSYGQGAYEQYF.

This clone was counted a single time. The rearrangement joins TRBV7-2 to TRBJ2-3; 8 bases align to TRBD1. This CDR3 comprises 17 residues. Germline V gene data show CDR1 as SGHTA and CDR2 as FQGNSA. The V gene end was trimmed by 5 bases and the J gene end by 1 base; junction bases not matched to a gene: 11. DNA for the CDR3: TGTGCCAGCAGCCCCCTAACCCTGACAGGGGGCACAGATACGCAGTATTTT. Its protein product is CASSPLTLTGGTDTQYF.

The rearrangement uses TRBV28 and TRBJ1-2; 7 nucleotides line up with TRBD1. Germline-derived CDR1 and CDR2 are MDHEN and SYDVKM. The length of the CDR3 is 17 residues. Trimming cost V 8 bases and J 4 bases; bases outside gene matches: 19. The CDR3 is CASGPPRDSRSRYGYTF. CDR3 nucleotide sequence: TGTGCCAGCGGCCCTCCCCGGGACAGCCGGTCCCGCTATGGCTACACCTTC.

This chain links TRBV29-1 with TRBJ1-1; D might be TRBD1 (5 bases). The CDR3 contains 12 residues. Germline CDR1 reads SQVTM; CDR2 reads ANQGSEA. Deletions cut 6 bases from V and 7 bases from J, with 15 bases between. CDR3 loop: CSVPRYGGEAFF. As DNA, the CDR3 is TGCAGCGTCCCAAGGTACGGGGGTGAAGCTTTCTTT.

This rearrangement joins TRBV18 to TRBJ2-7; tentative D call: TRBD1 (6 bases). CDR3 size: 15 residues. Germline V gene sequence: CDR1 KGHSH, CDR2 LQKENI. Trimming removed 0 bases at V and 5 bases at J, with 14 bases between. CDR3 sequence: CASSPPRQGNHEQYF. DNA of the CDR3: TGTGCCAGCTCACCACCTCGGCAGGGGAATCACGAGCAGTACTTC.

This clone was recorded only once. CDR3 sequence (DNA): TGTGCCACCAGTGGCAGAGGAGAGACCCAGTACTTC. Translating it yields CATSGRGETQYF. The chain employs TRBV24-1 and TRBJ2-5; no firm D call. Trimming cost V 5 bases and J 4 bases, with 7 bases left between them. From germline, CDR1 is KGHDR and CDR2 SFDVKD. This CDR3 contains 12 residues.

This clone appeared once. CDR3 region: CAWSLTSGTRGRYEQYF. The CDR3 DNA reads TGTGCCTGGAGTCTGACTAGCGGGACAAGGGGCCGCTACGAGCAGTACTTC. The J gene is TRBJ2-7, the V gene TRBV30, with 11 bases that match TRBD2. Germline CDR1 is GTSNPN and CDR2 is SVGIG (reference sequence). Trimming removed 2 bases from V and 3 bases from J; junction bases left unmatched: 12. CDR3 length: 17 residues. The full variable domain, with the rest looked up from reference TRBV30 and TRBJ2-7, is SQTIHQWPATLVQPVGSPLSLECTVEGTSNPNLYWYRQAAGRGLQLLFYSVGIGQISSEVPQNLSASRPQDRQFILSSKKLLLSDSGFYLCAWSLTSGTRGRYEQYFGPGTRLTVT.

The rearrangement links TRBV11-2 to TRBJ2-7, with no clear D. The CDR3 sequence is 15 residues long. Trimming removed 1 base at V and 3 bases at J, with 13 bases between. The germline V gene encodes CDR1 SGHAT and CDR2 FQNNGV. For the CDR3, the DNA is TGTGCCAGCAGCTTAGCCCATAGTCCGGTCTACGAGCAGTACTTC. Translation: CASSLAHSPVYEQYF. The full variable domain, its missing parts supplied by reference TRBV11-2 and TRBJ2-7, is EAGVAQSPRYKIIEKRQSVAFWCNPISGHATLYWYQQILGQGPKLLIQFQNNGVVDDSQLPKDRFSAERLKGVDSTLKIQPAKLEDSAVYLCASSLAHSPVYEQYFGPGTRLTVT.

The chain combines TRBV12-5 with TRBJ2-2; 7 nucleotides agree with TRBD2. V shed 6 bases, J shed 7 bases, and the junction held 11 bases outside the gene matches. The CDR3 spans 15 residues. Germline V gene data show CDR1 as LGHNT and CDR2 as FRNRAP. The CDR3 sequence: CASGPLMGEGGELFF. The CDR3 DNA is TGTGCTAGTGGCCCCCTTATGGGGGAGGGCGGGGAGCTGTTTTTT.

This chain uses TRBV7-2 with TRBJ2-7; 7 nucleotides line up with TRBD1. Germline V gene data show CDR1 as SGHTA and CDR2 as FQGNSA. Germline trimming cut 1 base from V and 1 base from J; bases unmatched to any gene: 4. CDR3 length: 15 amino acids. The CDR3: CASSLEPGGSYEQYF. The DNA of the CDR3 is TGTGCCAGCAGCTTAGAGCCAGGGGGTTCCTACGAGCAGTACTTC.

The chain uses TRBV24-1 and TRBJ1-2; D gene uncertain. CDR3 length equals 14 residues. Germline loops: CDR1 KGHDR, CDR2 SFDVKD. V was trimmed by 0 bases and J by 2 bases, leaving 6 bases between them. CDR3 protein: CATSDLVTNYGYTF. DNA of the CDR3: TGTGCCACCAGTGATTTGGTGACAAACTATGGCTACACCTTC.

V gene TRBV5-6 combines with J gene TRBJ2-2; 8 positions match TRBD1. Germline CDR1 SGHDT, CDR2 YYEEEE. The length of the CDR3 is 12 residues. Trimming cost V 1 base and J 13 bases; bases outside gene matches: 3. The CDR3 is CASSLMGQALFF. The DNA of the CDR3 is TGTGCCAGCAGCTTGATGGGACAGGCGCTGTTTTTT.

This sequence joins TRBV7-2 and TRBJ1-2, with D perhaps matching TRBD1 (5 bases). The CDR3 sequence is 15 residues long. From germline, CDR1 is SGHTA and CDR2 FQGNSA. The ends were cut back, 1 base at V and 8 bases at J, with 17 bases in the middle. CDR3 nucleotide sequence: TGTGCCAGCAGCTTAGGGGACTCAAGGCTGGAGGGCTACACCTTC. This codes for CASSLGDSRLEGYTF.

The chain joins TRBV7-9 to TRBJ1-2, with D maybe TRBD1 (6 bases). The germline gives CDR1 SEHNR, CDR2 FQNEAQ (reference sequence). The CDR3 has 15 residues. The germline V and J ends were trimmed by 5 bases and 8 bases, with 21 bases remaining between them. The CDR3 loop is CASSAYDRPAGGYTF. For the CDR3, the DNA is TGTGCCAGCAGCGCCTATGACAGGCCGGCAGGAGGCTACACCTTC. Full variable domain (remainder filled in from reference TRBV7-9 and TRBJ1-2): DTGVSQNPRHKITKRGQNVTFRCDPISEHNRLYWYRQTLGQGPEFLTYFQNEAQLEKSRLLSDRFSAERPKGSFSTLEIQRTEQGDSAMYLCASSAYDRPAGGYTFGSGTRLTVV.

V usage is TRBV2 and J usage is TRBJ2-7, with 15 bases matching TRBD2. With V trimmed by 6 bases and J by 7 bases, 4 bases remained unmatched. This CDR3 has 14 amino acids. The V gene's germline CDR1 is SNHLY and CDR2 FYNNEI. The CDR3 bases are TGTGCCAGCAGGGGACTAGCGGGAGGCGAAGAGCAGTACTTC. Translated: CASRGLAGGEEQYF.

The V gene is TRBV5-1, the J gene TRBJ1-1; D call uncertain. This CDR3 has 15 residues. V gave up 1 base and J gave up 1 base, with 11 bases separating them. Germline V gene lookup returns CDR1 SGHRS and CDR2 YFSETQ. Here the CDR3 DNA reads TGCGCCAGCAGCTTGCTAGATTTAGGGAACACTGAAGCTTTCTTT. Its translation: CASSLLDLGNTEAFF.

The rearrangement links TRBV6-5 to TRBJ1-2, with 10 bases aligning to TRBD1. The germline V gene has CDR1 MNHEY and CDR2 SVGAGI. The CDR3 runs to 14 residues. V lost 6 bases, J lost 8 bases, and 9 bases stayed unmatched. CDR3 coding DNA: TGTGCCAGCAGCCGAGACAGGGGGCAGGGAGGCTACACCTTC. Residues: CASSRDRGQGGYTF.

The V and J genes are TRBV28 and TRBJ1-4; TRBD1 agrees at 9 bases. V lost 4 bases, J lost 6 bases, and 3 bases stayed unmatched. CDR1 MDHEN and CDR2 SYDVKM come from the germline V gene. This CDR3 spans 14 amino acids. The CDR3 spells CASSSTGGDEKLFF. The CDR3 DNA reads TGTGCCAGCAGTTCAACAGGGGGCGATGAAAAACTGTTTTTT.

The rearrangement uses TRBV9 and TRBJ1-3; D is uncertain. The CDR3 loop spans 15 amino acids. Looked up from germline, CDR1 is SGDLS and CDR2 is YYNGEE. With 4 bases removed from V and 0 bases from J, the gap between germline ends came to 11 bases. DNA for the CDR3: TGTGCCAGCAGCCCCGAGGGTCACTCTGGAAACACCATATATTTT. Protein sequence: CASSPEGHSGNTIYF. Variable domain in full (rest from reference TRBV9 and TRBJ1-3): DSGVTQTPKHLITATGQRVTLRCSPRSGDLSVYWYQQSLDQGLQFLIQYYNGEERAKGNILERFSAQQFPDLHSELNLSSLELGDSALYFCASSPEGHSGNTIYFGEGSWLTVV.

CDR3 sequence: CASSQSRIGPGVGEQYF. The DNA for the CDR3 is TGCGCCAGCAGTCAATCTCGAATTGGGCCAGGGGTGGGCGAGCAGTACTTC. The chain joins TRBV23-1 to TRBJ2-7, with D possibly matching TRBD1 (6 bases). TRBV23-1 is treated as an ORF (open reading frame) with a function not yet certain. V shed 0 bases and J shed 6 bases, with 21 bases lying between them. The CDR3 spans 17 residues.

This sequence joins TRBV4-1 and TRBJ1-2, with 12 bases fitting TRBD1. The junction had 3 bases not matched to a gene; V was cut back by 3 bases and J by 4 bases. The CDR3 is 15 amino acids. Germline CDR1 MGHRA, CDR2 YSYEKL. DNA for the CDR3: TGCGCCAGCAGCCACCCGGGACAGGGGGCCTATGGCTACACCTTC. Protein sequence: CASSHPGQGAYGYTF.

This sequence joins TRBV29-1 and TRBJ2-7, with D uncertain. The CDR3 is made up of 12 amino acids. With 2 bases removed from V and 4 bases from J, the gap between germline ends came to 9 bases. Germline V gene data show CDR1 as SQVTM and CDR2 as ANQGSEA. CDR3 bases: TGCAGCGTTGAACTAGAATCTTACGAGCAGTACTTC. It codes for CSVELESYEQYF.

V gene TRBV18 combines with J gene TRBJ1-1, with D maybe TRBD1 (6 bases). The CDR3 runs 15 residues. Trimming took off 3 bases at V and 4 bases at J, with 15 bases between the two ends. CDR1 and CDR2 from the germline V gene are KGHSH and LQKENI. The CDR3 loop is CASSPLAGVGTEAFF. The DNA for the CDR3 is TGTGCCAGCTCACCCCTGGCAGGGGTCGGCACTGAAGCTTTCTTT.

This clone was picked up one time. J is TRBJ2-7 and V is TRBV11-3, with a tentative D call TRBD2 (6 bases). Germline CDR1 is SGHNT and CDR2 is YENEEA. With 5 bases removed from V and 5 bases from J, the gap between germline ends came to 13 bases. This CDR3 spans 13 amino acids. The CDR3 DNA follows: TGTGCCAGCAGCCCAAATACGGGGGACGAGCAGTACTTC. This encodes CASSPNTGDEQYF.